The T cell receptor beta chain under discussion was sequenced for a study of blood T cells in healthy people across ages. Study-wide points: Versus aged donors, long-lived donors had higher diversity and more naive CD4+ cells.

The CDR3 is 16 residues long. CDR1 is SNHLY and CDR2 is FYNNEI in the germline V gene. V gave up 5 bases and J gave up 5 bases; unmatched junction bases: 13. This clonotype showed up just a few times. Its antigen remains unidentified. Together with a sample-barcoded 5' primer, a J-beta primer mix was included in a second PCR lasting about 6 to 11 cycles. TCRdb reanalysed the 5' RACE reads using MiXCR and keeps one entry per CDR3 protein. The profile shows around 820,000 distinct CDR3 sequences, approximately 25% of them singletons. The sample was also linked to a second study, of T cells of mothers and their children.

The TCR was taken from a boy between 10 and 17 years old in good health. Sequenced input: blood. The rearrangement uses TRBV2 and TRBJ2-5; 8 bases line up with TRBD2. In DNA form, the CDR3 reads TGTGCCAGCAGTTTAGCGGGGACCCAAAGTTGGGAGACCCAGTACTTC. Translating it yields CASSLAGTQSWETQYF.